These T cell receptor beta chains were read from a single sample in a study of T cell clonotyping in hematopoietic cell transplantation. This table comes from immunoSEQ multiplex PCR, and its TCRdb copy is limited to in-frame clones, with some not included. The profile shows about 16,000 clones, under 90% of them singletons. The sequenced sample was peripheral blood mononuclear cells. Receptors originate from a man aged 50 to 59 in good health. Some clones in this sample may be carry-over from other donors' samples. CDR3s include the opening cysteine and the closing phenylalanine or tryptophan. Each record gives: clone size, V gene, J gene, D gene, CDR3 protein, CDR3 DNA. A D gene is named only where the DNA matches it firmly. Size tells how often a clone was seen (once, few, many) or the class of an expanded clone, and some rows leave it out.

.	TRBV5-4	TRBJ1-6	.	CASSFKGFTVNSPLHF	TGTGCCAGCAGCTTTAAAGGGTTCACGGTCAATTCACCCCTCCACTTT
.	TRBV6-5	TRBJ2-7	.	CASSYLYEQYF	TGTGCCAGCAGTTACCTGTACGAGCAGTACTTC
once	TRBV6-5	TRBJ1-6	TRBD1	CASSWTGDSPLHF	TGTGCCAGCAGCTGGACAGGCGATTCACCCCTCCACTTT
.	TRBV2	TRBJ1-5	.	CASQQGGQPQHF	TGTGCCAGCCAACAGGGCGGCCAGCCCCAGCATTTT
.	TRBV6-1	TRBJ2-2	.	CASSEGTMGTGELFF	TGTGCCAGCAGTGAAGGGACAATGGGGACCGGGGAGCTGTTTTTT
.	TRBV7-9	TRBJ2-2	.	CASSPLGRTGELFF	TGTGCCAGCAGCCCTCTTGGTCGCACCGGGGAGCTGTTTTTT
.	TRBV27	TRBJ2-7	TRBD1	CASSYRGRNYEQYF	TGTGCCAGCAGTTACAGGGGGCGGAATTACGAGCAGTACTTC
.	TRBV6-5	TRBJ1-4	.	CASSTRSREKLFF	TGTGCCAGCAGCACACGTTCGCGTGAAAAACTGTTTTTT
.	TRBV29-1	TRBJ2-5	.	CSVVEQETQYF	TGCAGCGTAGTAGAACAAGAGACCCAGTACTTC
.	TRBV28	TRBJ1-5	TRBD1	CASLTGGGEPQHF	TGTGCCAGCTTGACAGGGGGAGGTGAGCCCCAGCATTTT
.	TRBV4-3	TRBJ1-1	.	CASSRVGKEAEAFF	TGCGCCAGCAGCCGGGTGGGAAAGGAGGCTGAAGCTTTCTTT
few	TRBV2	TRBJ2-2	TRBD1	CASRPGQGNTGELFF	TGTGCCAGCAGGCCGGGACAGGGGAACACCGGGGAGCTGTTTTTT
.	TRBV11-3	TRBJ2-3	.	CASSLAGADTQYF	TGTGCCAGCAGCTTAGCAGGGGCAGATACGCAGTATTTT
.	TRBV6-1	TRBJ1-3	.	CASSDTVSSGNTIYF	TGTGCCAGCAGTGATACAGTGAGCTCTGGAAACACCATATATTTT
.	TRBV6-6	TRBJ1-1	TRBD1	CASRPQGAREDTEAFF	TGTGCCAGCAGGCCTCAGGGGGCCAGGGAGGACACTGAAGCTTTCTTT
.	TRBV4-2	TRBJ2-7	.	CASSQVSGAGYEQYF	TGTGCCAGCAGCCAAGTTTCGGGGGCAGGGTACGAGCAGTACTTC
.	TRBV4-1	TRBJ2-7	.	CASSPRVTGEQYF	TGCGCCAGCAGCCCGCGCGTCACCGGGGAGCAGTACTTC
.	TRBV30	TRBJ2-5	.	CAWSVGSGAFRDQYF	TGTGCCTGGAGTGTAGGTAGCGGAGCCTTCAGGGACCAGTACTTC
.	TRBV7-2	TRBJ1-6	.	CASSLLRNSPLHF	TGTGCCAGCAGCTTATTGCGGAATTCACCCCTCCACTTT
.	TRBV28	TRBJ2-7	TRBD2	CASTLGQRGASYEQYF	TGTGCCAGCACCCTGGGACAGCGGGGGGCATCCTACGAGCAGTACTTC
.	TRBV6-6	TRBJ2-2	.	CASRHYGELFF	TGTGCCAGCAGGCATTACGGGGAGCTGTTTTTT
few	TRBV27	TRBJ2-7	.	CASSLGNYEQYF	TGTGCCAGCAGTTTAGGGAACTACGAGCAGTACTTC
.	TRBV5-6	TRBJ1-5	TRBD1	CASSFWTGQNQPQHF	TGTGCCAGCAGCTTTTGGACAGGGCAGAATCAGCCCCAGCATTTT
.	TRBV28	TRBJ2-6	TRBD1	CASKPGQGAAGANVLTF	TGTGCCAGCAAACCGGGACAGGGGGCCGCTGGGGCCAACGTCCTGACTTTC
few	TRBV5-1	TRBJ1-1	.	CASSQDHRAFF	TGCGCCAGCAGCCAAGATCACCGAGCTTTCTTT
.	TRBV7-2	TRBJ1-2	.	CASSLGTANYGYTF	TGTGCCAGCAGCTTAGGGACAGCTAACTATGGCTACACCTTC
.	TRBV28	TRBJ1-2	.	CASSARPGQKSYGYTF	TGTGCCAGCAGTGCCAGACCGGGTCAAAAATCCTATGGCTACACCTTC
.	TRBV6-5	TRBJ1-2	.	CASTPGKVFGYTF	TGTGCCAGCACCCCAGGGAAGGTCTTTGGCTACACCTTC
.	TRBV28	TRBJ1-1	.	CASSLRGRKTEAFF	TGTGCCAGCAGCCTCCGAGGTCGTAAGACTGAAGCTTTCTTT
once	TRBV5-6	TRBJ1-1	.	CASSTGRTEAFF	TGTGCCAGCAGCACAGGGCGAACTGAAGCTTTCTTT
.	TRBV9	TRBJ2-2	TRBD2	CASSSLAGGLNTGELFF	TGTGCCAGCAGCTCTCTAGCGGGGGGTCTGAACACCGGGGAGCTGTTTTTT
.	TRBV5-6	TRBJ2-5	.	CASSPGQGLETQYF	TGTGCCAGCAGCCCGGGGCAGGGGTTGGAGACCCAGTACTTC
.	TRBV25-1	TRBJ2-3	.	CASSEWGYGGRTDTQYF	TGTGCCAGCAGTGAATGGGGGTACGGGGGCCGTACAGATACGCAGTATTTT